The clone carrying this TCR beta chain occurred many times. Antigen unknown. Sequencing involved patients with CD8+CD57+ cell expansion previously shown by flow cytometry. Severe acquired aplastic anemia was the diagnosis recorded for all patients. There was no therapy given to any patient before the blood sampling took place. Germline loops: CDR1 MNHNS, CDR2 SASEGT. The CDR3 runs 14 residues. Between the trimmed V and J ends, which lost 6 bases and 1 base, there was a span of 12 bases. This entry is derived from a study of CD8+CD57+ T cells in acquired aplastic anemia. Looking at the study overall: Sorted CD4+ and CD8+ cells gave an average of approximately 3 ug of DNA. General study results and limits: Shared by patients and controls, around 27 CD8+ CDR3s were abundant in patients.

The use of genomic DNA as template underpinned the TCR beta VDJ and CDR3 profiling. TCRdb called the reads again in MiXCR, with one record for every CDR3 protein. Of fewer than 200,000 distinct CDR3 sequences detected, roughly 50% appear once; the ten largest clones hold around 2%. This TCR was sampled from a human donor with aplastic anemia. This sequence joins TRBV6-1 and TRBJ1-1, with D maybe TRBD1 (5 bases). Sequenced: sorted CD4+, CD8+, or CD8+CD57+ T cells (not recorded which) from PBMCs. In nucleotides, the CDR3 is TGTGCCAGCAGGGAGGGCAGGGCGAACACTGAAGCTTTCTTT. Translated, it gives CASREGRANTEAFF.